The 5 T cell receptor beta chains below were found in one sample sequenced in a study of patients and donors after allogeneic stem cell transplantation. MiXCR, applied by TCRdb to the RT-PCR reads, yields one record per CDR3 protein. The sample carries some 40,000 distinct CDR3 sequences, 25% to 40% recorded once. Sequencing used blood, either unsorted or a sorted T cell fraction (not recorded which). These TCRs come from a human donor who was either an allogeneic HSCT recipient or a stem cell or donor lymphocyte infusion donor (not recorded which). It is not recorded whose cells these are; they may come from a transplant donor.

The table lists this clonotype with a few counts. The rearrangement uses TRBV5-1 and TRBJ2-1; 15 bases line up with TRBD2. Trimming cost V 0 bases and J 7 bases; bases outside gene matches: 2. Germline CDR1 and CDR2: SGHRS and YFSETQ. This CDR3 is 16 amino acids long. The CDR3 nucleotides are TGCGCCAGCAGCTTGGGTGGACTAGCGGGAGGGAATGAGCAGTTCTTC. Protein product: CASSLGGLAGGNEQFF.

This clonotype was counted ten times or more. V gene TRBV9 combines with J gene TRBJ2-7, with a tentative D call TRBD2 (7 bases). Trimming cost V 1 base and J 6 bases, with 17 bases left between them. In germline, CDR1 is SGDLS, CDR2 YYNGEE. The CDR3 is made up of 15 amino acids. CDR3 nucleotides: TGTGCCAGCAGCGTAAGGGGGGGACTCCTAGGCGAGCAGTACTTC. Its translation: CASSVRGGLLGEQYF.

V gene TRBV19 combines with J gene TRBJ1-1; 7 bases map to TRBD1. Germline lookup yields CDR1 LNHDA and CDR2 SQIVND (reference sequence). This CDR3 region has 13 residues. As DNA, the CDR3 is TGTGTTGTCGCGGGGACAGCGAACACTGAAGCTTTCTTT. It is translated as CVVAGTANTEAFF.

The V call is TRBV10-3, the J call TRBJ2-7, with D perhaps assigned TRBD1 or TRBD2 (5 bases each). The germline V gene has CDR1 ENHRY and CDR2 SYGVKD. With 4 bases removed from V and 5 bases from J, the gap between germline ends came to 12 bases. This CDR3 is 13 amino acids long. The DNA of the CDR3 is TGTGCCATCAGTGTTGGGACCCGGGACGAGCAGTACTTC. Its protein product is CAISVGTRDEQYF.

V usage is TRBV4-3 and J usage is TRBJ1-2; 9 positions match TRBD1. Germline lookup yields CDR1 LGHNA and CDR2 YSLEER. The CDR3 totals 15 residues. V shed 3 bases, J shed 2 bases, and the junction held 4 bases outside the gene matches. CDR3 loop: CASSHTGTGNYGYTF. The CDR3 DNA sequence: TGCGCCAGCAGCCACACAGGGACAGGGAACTATGGCTACACCTTC.